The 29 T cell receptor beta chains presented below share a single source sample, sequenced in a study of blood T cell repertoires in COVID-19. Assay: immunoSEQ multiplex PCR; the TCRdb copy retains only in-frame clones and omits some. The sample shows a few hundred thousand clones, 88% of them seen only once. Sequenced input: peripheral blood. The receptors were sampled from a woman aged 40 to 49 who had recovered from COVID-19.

DNA of the CDR3: TGTGCCAGCAGTGATTCCCCCTCAGGAGGGGAGGGGCAGTTCTTC. Translating gives CASSDSPSGGEGQFF. The gene calls are TRBV25-1 and TRBJ2-1, with 7 bases matching TRBD2. Germline V lookup: CDR1 MGHDK, CDR2 SYGVNS. V shed 3 bases and J 12 bases; nucleotides not matched to a gene: 14. CDR3 length equals 15 residues.

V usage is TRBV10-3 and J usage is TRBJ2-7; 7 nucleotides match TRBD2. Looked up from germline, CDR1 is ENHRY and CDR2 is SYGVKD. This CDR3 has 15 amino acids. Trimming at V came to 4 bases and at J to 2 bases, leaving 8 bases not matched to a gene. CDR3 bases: TGTGCCATCAGTGGTTCGACGGGGGGTCCCTACGAGCAGTACTTC. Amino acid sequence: CAISGSTGGPYEQYF.

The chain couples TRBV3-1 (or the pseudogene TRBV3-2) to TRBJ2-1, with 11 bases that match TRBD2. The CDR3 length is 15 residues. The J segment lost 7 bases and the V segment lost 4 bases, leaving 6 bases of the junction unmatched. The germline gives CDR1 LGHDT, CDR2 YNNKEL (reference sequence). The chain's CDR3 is CASSPGTSGQNEQFF. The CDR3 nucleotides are TGTGCCAGCAGCCCAGGGACTAGCGGACAGAATGAGCAGTTCTTC.

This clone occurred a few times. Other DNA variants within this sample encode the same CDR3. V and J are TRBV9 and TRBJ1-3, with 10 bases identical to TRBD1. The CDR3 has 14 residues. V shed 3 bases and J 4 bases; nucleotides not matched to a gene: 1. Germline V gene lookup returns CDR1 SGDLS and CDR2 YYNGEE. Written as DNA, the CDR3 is TGTGCCAGCAGCGGGACAGGGGGGGGAAACACCATATATTTT. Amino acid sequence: CASSGTGGGNTIYF.

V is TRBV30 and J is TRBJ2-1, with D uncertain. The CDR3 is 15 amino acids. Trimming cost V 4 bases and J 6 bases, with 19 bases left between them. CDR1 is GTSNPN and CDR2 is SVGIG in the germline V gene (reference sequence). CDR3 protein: CAWMWKEKYGNEQFF. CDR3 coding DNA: TGTGCCTGGATGTGGAAGGAGAAGTATGGCAATGAGCAGTTCTTC. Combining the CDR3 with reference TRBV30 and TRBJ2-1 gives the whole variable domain SQTIHQWPATLVQPVGSPLSLECTVEGTSNPNLYWYRQAAGRGLQLLFYSVGIGQISSEVPQNLSASRPQDRQFILSSKKLLLSDSGFYLCAWMWKEKYGNEQFFGPGTRLTVL.

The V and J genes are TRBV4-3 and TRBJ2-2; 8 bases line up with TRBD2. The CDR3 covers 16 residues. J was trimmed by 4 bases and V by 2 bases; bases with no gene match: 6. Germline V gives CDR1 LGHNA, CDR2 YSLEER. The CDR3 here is CASSQKAGVGTGELFF. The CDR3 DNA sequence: TGCGCCAGCAGCCAAAAAGCGGGAGTAGGCACCGGGGAGCTGTTTTTT.

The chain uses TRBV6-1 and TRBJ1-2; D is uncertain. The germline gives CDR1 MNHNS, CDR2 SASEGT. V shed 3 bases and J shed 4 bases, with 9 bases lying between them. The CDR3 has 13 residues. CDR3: CASSDPTVYGYTF. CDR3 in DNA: TGTGCCAGCAGTGACCCGACTGTCTATGGCTACACCTTC.

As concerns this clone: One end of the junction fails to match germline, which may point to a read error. The CDR3 nucleotides read TGTGCTAGCAGCTTAGGCGCCCGGGGGGAGACCCAGTACTTC. It is translated as CASSLGARGETQYF. The chain uses TRBV7-7 and TRBJ2-5; D may be TRBD2 (6 bases). This CDR3 has 14 amino acids. Germline CDR1 is SSHAT and CDR2 is FNYEAQ (reference sequence).

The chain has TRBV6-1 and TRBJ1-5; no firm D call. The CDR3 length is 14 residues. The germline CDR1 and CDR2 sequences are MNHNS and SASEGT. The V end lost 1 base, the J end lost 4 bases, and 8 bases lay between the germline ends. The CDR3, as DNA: TGTGCCAGCAGTGAAGGCCACGGGAATCAGCCCCAGCATTTT. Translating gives CASSEGHGNQPQHF.

Written as DNA, the CDR3 is TGTGCCACCAGTGATCCGCGGACCCAGGGCTATGAAAAACTGTTTTTT. It translates to CATSDPRTQGYEKLFF. The rearrangement joins TRBV24-1 to TRBJ1-4; D may be TRBD1 (5 bases). The CDR3 is 16 amino acids. The germline V gene encodes CDR1 KGHDR and CDR2 SFDVKD. Trimming stripped 3 bases from V and 6 bases from J, with 16 bases between.

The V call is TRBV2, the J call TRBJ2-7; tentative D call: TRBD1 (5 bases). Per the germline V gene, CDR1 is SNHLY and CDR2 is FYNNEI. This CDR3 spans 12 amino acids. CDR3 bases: TGTGCCAGCAGTGAAACTCTCCAGGGCGCCACCGTC. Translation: CASSETLQGATV.

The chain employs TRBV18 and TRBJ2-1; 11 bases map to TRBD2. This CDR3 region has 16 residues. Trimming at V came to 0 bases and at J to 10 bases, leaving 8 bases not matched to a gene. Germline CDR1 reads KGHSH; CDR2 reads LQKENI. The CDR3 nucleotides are TGTGCCAGCTCACCACCTCGAACTAGCGGGAGTGACGAGCAGTTCTTC. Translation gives CASSPPRTSGSDEQFF.

The CDR3 nucleotides read TGTGCCAGTAGTTGGGCTAGCGGCACAGATACGCAGTATTTT. Its protein product is CASSWASGTDTQYF. The chain has TRBV19 and TRBJ2-3; maybe TRBD2 (6 bases). The CDR3 totals 14 residues. Between the trimmed V and J ends, which lost 5 bases and 1 base, there was a span of 10 bases. Germline-derived CDR1 and CDR2 are LNHDA and SQIVND (reference sequence).

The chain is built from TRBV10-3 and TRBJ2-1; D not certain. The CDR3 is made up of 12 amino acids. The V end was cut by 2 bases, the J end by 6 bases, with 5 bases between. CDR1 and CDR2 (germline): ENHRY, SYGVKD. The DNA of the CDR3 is TGTGCCATCAGTGAGGGGCCCAATGAGCAGTTCTTC. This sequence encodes CAISEGPNEQFF.

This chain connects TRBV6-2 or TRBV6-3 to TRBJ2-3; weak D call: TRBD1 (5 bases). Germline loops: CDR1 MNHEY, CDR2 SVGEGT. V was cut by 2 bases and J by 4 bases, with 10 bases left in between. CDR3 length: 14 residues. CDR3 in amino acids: CASSYQGLADTQYF. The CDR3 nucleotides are TGTGCCAGCAGTTACCAGGGTCTAGCAGATACGCAGTATTTT.

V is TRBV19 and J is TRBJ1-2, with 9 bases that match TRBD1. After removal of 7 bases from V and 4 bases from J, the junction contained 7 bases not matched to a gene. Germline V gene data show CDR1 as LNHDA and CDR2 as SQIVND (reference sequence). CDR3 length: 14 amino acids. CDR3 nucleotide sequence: TGTGCCAGTACCCGGACAGGGGTGGGCTATGGCTACACCTTC. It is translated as CASTRTGVGYGYTF.

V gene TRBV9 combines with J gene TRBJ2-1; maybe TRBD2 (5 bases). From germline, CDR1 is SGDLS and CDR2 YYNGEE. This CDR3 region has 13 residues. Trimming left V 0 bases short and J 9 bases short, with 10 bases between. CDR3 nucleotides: TGTGCCAGCAGCGTAGGGGTCGGGGTTGAGCAGTTCTTC. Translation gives CASSVGVGVEQFF.

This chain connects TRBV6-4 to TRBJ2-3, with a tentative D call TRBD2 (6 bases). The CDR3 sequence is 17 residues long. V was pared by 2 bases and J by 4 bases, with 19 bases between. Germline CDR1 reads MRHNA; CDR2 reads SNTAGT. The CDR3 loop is CASSDPTPPGDADTQYF. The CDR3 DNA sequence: TGTGCCAGCAGTGACCCGACACCACCGGGGGATGCAGATACGCAGTATTTT.

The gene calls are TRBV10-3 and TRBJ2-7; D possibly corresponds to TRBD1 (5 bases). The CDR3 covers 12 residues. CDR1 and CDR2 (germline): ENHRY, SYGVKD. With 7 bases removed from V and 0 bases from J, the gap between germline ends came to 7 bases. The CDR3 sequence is CAINQGSYEQYF. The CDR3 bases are TGTGCCATCAACCAGGGCTCCTACGAGCAGTACTTC.

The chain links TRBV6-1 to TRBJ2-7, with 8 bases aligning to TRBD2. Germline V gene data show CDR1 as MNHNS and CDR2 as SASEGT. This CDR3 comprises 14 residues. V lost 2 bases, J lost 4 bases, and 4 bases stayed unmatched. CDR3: CASSEPLAEYEQYF. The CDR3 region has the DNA TGTGCCAGCAGTGAACCACTAGCGGAGTACGAGCAGTACTTC.

CDR3 nucleotide sequence: TGCAGCGTCCCGGTCCCCCGTCGAGGCCTGGTGGCTAACTATGGCTACACCTTC. This encodes CSVPVPRRGLVANYGYTF. The J gene is TRBJ1-2, the V gene TRBV29-1, with unresolved D. CDR3 length equals 18 residues. The germline V gene has CDR1 SQVTM and CDR2 ANQGSEA. Trimming removed 6 bases at V and 0 bases at J, with 26 bases between.

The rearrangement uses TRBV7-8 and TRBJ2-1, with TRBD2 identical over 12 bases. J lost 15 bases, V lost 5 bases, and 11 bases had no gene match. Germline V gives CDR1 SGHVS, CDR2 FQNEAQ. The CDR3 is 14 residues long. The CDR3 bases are TGTGCCAGCAGCGCACCGGGACTAGCGGGCGTCGGGTTCTTC. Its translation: CASSAPGLAGVGFF.

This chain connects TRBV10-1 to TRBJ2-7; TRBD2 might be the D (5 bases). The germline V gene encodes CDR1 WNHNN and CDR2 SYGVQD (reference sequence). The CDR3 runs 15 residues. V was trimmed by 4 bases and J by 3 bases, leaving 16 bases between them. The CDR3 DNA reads TGCGCCAGCAGTGTTTGGACTGATGCCAACTACGAGCAGTACGTC. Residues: CASSVWTDANYEQYV.

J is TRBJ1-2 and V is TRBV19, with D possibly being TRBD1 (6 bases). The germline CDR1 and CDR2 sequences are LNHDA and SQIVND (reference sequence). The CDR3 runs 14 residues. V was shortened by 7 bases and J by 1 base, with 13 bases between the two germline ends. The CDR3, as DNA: TGTGCCAGTACTCCGACAGGACTTAACTATGGCTACACCTTC. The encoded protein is CASTPTGLNYGYTF.

CDR3: CASSDGVRPQHF. The CDR3 nucleotides read TGTGCCAGCTCCGACGGGGTTCGGCCCCAGCATTTT. V gene TRBV6-5 combines with J gene TRBJ1-5; D unresolved. Germline assignment: CDR1 MNHEY and CDR2 SVGAGI. V lost 8 bases and J lost 9, with 14 bases in between. CDR3 size: 12 residues.

The CDR3 region is CASSERTSGRAADEQFF. CDR3 DNA: TGTGCCAGCAGCGAGAGGACTAGCGGGAGGGCTGCGGATGAGCAGTTCTTC. This chain uses TRBV9 with TRBJ2-1, with 15 bases lining up with TRBD2. V was clipped by 3 bases and J by 8 bases; unmatched bases: 9. The CDR3 extends over 17 amino acids. CDR1 and CDR2 (germline): SGDLS, YYNGEE.

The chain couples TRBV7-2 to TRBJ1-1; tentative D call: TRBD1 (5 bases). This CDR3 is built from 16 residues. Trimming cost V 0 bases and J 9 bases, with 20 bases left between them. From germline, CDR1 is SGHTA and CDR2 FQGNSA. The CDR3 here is CASSLAPGRGRAQAFF. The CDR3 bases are TGTGCCAGCAGCTTAGCCCCCGGGCGGGGGAGGGCCCAAGCTTTCTTT.

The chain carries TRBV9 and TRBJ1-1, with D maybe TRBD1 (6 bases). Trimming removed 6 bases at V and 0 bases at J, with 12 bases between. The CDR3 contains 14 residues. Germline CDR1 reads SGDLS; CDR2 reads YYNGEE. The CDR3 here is CASTLGHMNTEAFF. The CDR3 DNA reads TGTGCCAGCACCCTGGGACACATGAACACTGAAGCTTTCTTT.

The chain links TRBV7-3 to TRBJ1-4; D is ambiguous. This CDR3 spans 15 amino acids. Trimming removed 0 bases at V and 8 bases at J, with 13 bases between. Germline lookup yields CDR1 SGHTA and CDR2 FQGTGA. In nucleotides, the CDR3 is TGTGCCAGCAGCTTAACGGGCGGGATTGGGGAAAAACTGTTTTTT. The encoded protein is CASSLTGGIGEKLFF.